The 20 T cell receptor beta chains reported below all come from one sample, sequenced in a study of control samples from healthy donors and cancer patients. The protocol was immunoSEQ multiplex PCR, while the TCRdb copy is restricted to in-frame clones and leaves out a portion. The data show tens of thousands of clones, approximately 85% seen once. The specimen was blood. These TCRs come from a man between 40 and 49 years old in good health.

The rearrangement uses TRBV28 and TRBJ2-5; either TRBD1 or TRBD2 may supply D (5 bases each). The CDR3 totals 16 residues. Trimming left V 6 bases short and J 1 base short, with 18 bases between. In germline, CDR1 is MDHEN, CDR2 SYDVKM. CDR3 nucleotides: TGTGCCAGCAGACAACCGGGACGGAGCTTCCAAGAGACCCAGTACTTC. Translating gives CASRQPGRSFQETQYF.

V gene TRBV27 combines with J gene TRBJ2-7, with D unclear. In germline, CDR1 is MNHEY, CDR2 SMNVEV (reference sequence). The CDR3 is 11 residues long. V lost 2 bases and J lost 8, with 7 bases in between. The CDR3 loop reads CASSLGSQQYF. CDR3 bases: TGTGCCAGCAGTTTAGGGTCTCAGCAGTACTTC.

The chain has TRBV5-6 and TRBJ2-1, with D maybe TRBD1 (6 bases). The CDR3 is 14 residues long. Looked up from germline, CDR1 is SGHDT and CDR2 is YYEEEE. Trimming left V 0 bases short and J 7 bases short, with 11 bases between. DNA of the CDR3: TGTGCCAGCAGCTTGGACAGGGTCGTGAATGAGCAGTTCTTC. It yields the protein CASSLDRVVNEQFF.

The V gene is TRBV5-3, the J gene TRBJ2-1; D call uncertain. TRBV5-3 is annotated as an ORF whose role is uncertain. The CDR3 has 16 amino acids. The V and J ends lost 0 bases and 5 bases respectively, with 15 bases between them. CDR3 loop: CARSLECYDTHNEQFF. As DNA, the CDR3 is TGTGCCAGAAGCTTGGAATGTTACGACACCCACAATGAGCAGTTCTTC.

The chain joins TRBV5-1 to TRBJ2-7; D possibly corresponds to TRBD2 (6 bases). Between the trimmed V and J ends, which lost 4 bases and 3 bases, there was a span of 20 bases. Germline CDR1 reads SGHRS; CDR2 reads YFSETQ. The CDR3 runs to 16 residues. The CDR3 is CASSTGLRFSYYEQYF. DNA of the CDR3: TGCGCCAGCAGCACGGGACTCCGATTTTCTTACTACGAGCAGTACTTC.

The chain joins TRBV30 to TRBJ2-2; D unresolved. Germline V gives CDR1 GTSNPN, CDR2 SVGIG (reference sequence). Trimming removed 4 bases at V and 0 bases at J, with 12 bases between. The CDR3 has 15 amino acids. The CDR3, as DNA: TGTGCCTGGACGGCGGTCAGCGCGAACACCGGGGAGCTGTTTTTT. Translated: CAWTAVSANTGELFF.

The chain recombines TRBV5-4 with TRBJ2-7, with a weak D call TRBD2 (6 bases). Trimming cost V 0 bases and J 7 bases, with 17 bases left between them. This CDR3 region has 15 residues. The germline CDR1 and CDR2 sequences are SGHNT and YYREEE (reference sequence). CDR3 sequence reads: CASSLGGTAVGEQYF. CDR3 nucleotide sequence: TGTGCCAGCAGCTTGGGTGGGACTGCTGTGGGGGAGCAGTACTTC.

DNA for the CDR3: TGTGCCACCAGCAGAGATTTAGGGGTCGAAGAAAAACTGTTTTTT. Protein: CATSRDLGVEEKLFF. J is TRBJ1-4 and V is TRBV15; D possibly corresponds to TRBD1 (5 bases). CDR1 is LNHNV, CDR2 YYDKDF, per germline (reference sequence). The V and J ends lost 0 bases and 8 bases respectively, with 13 bases between them. The CDR3 covers 15 residues.

The sample holds a few counts of this clone. The chain links TRBV19 to TRBJ1-5; 9 bases align to TRBD1. Germline CDR1 and CDR2: LNHDA and SQIVND (reference sequence). The CDR3 is 15 amino acids. V lost 7 bases to trimming and J lost 2 bases; unmatched junction nucleotides: 6. This CDR3 is CASTTDRGGNQPQHF. The CDR3 DNA follows: TGTGCCAGTACCACCGACAGGGGGGGCAATCAGCCCCAGCATTTT.

The gene calls are TRBV30 and TRBJ1-4, with TRBD1 matching 7 bases. Germline CDR1 is GTSNPN and CDR2 is SVGIG (reference sequence). The V gene end was trimmed by 1 base and the J gene end by 5 bases; junction bases not matched to a gene: 1. This CDR3 spans 13 amino acids. CDR3 loop: CAWSADRNEKLFF. CDR3 bases: TGTGCCTGGAGTGCGGACAGGAATGAAAAACTGTTTTTT.

The genes are TRBV30 and TRBJ1-1; D is undetermined. Trimming stripped 5 bases from V and 0 bases from J, with 4 bases between. CDR3 length: 11 amino acids. CDR1 is GTSNPN, CDR2 SVGIG, per germline (reference sequence). CDR3 residues: CAWGVNTEAFF. Here the CDR3 DNA reads TGTGCCTGGGGGGTGAACACTGAAGCTTTCTTT.

V usage is TRBV10-1 and J usage is TRBJ1-1; 8 bases fit TRBD1. From germline, CDR1 is WNHNN and CDR2 SYGVQD (reference sequence). The length of the CDR3 is 16 residues. V dropped 10 bases and J dropped 0; count of bases not matched to a gene: 13. The CDR3 spells CAISPLRGRMNTEAFF. In nucleotides, the CDR3 is TGCGCCATCTCCCCGCTCAGGGGGCGTATGAACACTGAAGCTTTCTTT.

This sequence joins TRBV6-5 and TRBJ2-7; the D gene is possibly TRBD1 (5 bases). V gave up 7 bases and J gave up 1 base, with 11 bases separating them. Per germline, CDR1 MNHEY and CDR2 SVGAGI. The CDR3 loop spans 13 amino acids. The CDR3 sequence is CASTRQRSYEQYF. In nucleotides, the CDR3 is TGTGCCAGCACACGACAGAGATCCTACGAGCAGTACTTC.

CDR3 DNA sequence: TGTGCCAGCAGTGATACGGGGGCCGGCACTGAAGCTTTCTTT. Translated, it gives CASSDTGAGTEAFF. The rearrangement joins TRBV2 to TRBJ1-1, with a tentative D call TRBD1 (6 bases). The CDR3 runs 14 residues. The V gene lost 3 bases and the J gene lost 4 bases, with 12 bases spanning the gap. CDR1 and CDR2 (germline): SNHLY, FYNNEI.

The chain's CDR3 is CASSSQGNGYTF. The CDR3 bases are TGTGCCAGCAGTTCACAGGGAAATGGCTACACCTTC. The chain recombines TRBV28 with TRBJ1-2, with D possibly TRBD1 on 6 matching bases. Germline CDR1 reads MDHEN; CDR2 reads SYDVKM. V was shortened by 4 bases and J by 6 bases, with 9 bases between the two germline ends. This CDR3 contains 12 residues.

The genes are TRBV12-3 or TRBV12-4 and TRBJ1-1; possible D gene TRBD1, 5 bases. Trimming stripped 6 bases from V and 1 base from J, with 9 bases between. The CDR3 consists of 13 residues. The CDR3 protein is CASRADRNTEAFF. CDR3 in DNA: TGTGCCAGCAGGGCCGACAGGAACACTGAAGCTTTCTTT.

V gene TRBV30 combines with J gene TRBJ2-6; the D gene is possibly TRBD2 (6 bases). The V gene's germline CDR1 is GTSNPN and CDR2 SVGIG (reference sequence). Deletions cut 3 bases from V and 2 bases from J, with 11 bases between. The CDR3 has 15 amino acids. The CDR3 nucleotides read TGTGCCTGGAGGGGGGACTGGGCTGGGGCCAACGTCCTGACTTTC. Its protein product is CAWRGDWAGANVLTF.

The genes are TRBV6-1 and TRBJ2-1; tentative D call: TRBD2 (6 bases). The V end lost 0 bases, the J end lost 7 bases, and 13 bases lay between the germline ends. The CDR3 is 15 amino acids. From germline, CDR1 is MNHNS and CDR2 SASEGT. The CDR3, as DNA: TGTGCCAGCAGTGAAGCTTACAGTGGAGGGAATGAGCAGTTCTTC. As protein: CASSEAYSGGNEQFF.

The V and J genes are TRBV3-1 (or the pseudogene TRBV3-2) and TRBJ1-5; D unclear. CDR3 size: 14 residues. CDR1 and CDR2 (germline): LGHDT, YNNKEL (reference sequence). V lost 1 base to trimming and J lost 7 bases, with 11 bases between them. The CDR3 region is CASSQGGRGQPQHF. The CDR3 region has the DNA TGTGCCAGCAGCCAAGGAGGGCGCGGGCAGCCCCAGCATTTT.

Note on this clone: The junction departs from germline at one end; a sequencing error may be responsible. This rearrangement joins TRBV5-6 to TRBJ1-5, with D maybe TRBD1 (5 bases). Germline V gives CDR1 SGHDT, CDR2 YYEEEE. The CDR3 is made up of 14 amino acids. The CDR3 is CVSSFLGESQPQHF. CDR3 bases: TGTGTCAGCAGCTTTTTAGGGGAGAGTCAGCCCCAGCATTTT.